Following are 28 T cell receptor beta chains from one sample sequenced in a study of cytomegalovirus exposure and HLA in healthy donors. Use of 60 Vbeta and 13 Jbeta primers characterized the PCR. The table came from immunoSEQ multiplex PCR; TCRdb's copy has only in-frame clones and leaves some out. The data hold more than 100,000 clones, with 73% observed a single time. Sample: PBMCs. The receptors come from a woman aged 40 to 50 in good health and CMV-seronegative.

The chain employs TRBV5-3 and TRBJ1-6; unclear D gene. TRBV5-3 carries the ORF label, with uncertain function. Trimming stripped 1 base from V and 0 bases from J, with 17 bases between. CDR3 size: 19 residues. CDR3 sequence: CARSLQTGGRSSYNSPLHF. For the CDR3, the DNA is TGTGCCAGAAGCTTGCAGACCGGCGGAAGGAGCTCCTATAATTCACCCCTCCACTTT.

This chain joins TRBV7-2 and TRBJ1-6; D might be TRBD1 (6 bases). This CDR3 spans 16 amino acids. Trimming took off 6 bases at V and 10 bases at J, with 22 bases between the two ends. CDR1 and CDR2 from the germline V gene are SGHTA and FQGNSA. The CDR3 sequence is CASSHPSGGVNSPLHF. The CDR3 DNA is TGTGCCAGCAGTCACCCTAGTGGGGGCGTAAACTCACCCCTCCACTTT.

This chain joins TRBV5-3 and TRBJ2-7; D is ambiguous. TRBV5-3 has ORF status, its function being uncertain. This CDR3 region has 13 residues. V was shortened by 4 bases and J by 1 base, with 9 bases between the two germline ends. CDR3 nucleotides: TGTGCCAGAAGCCTCCCCTTTTCCTACGAGCAGTACTTC. Protein product: CARSLPFSYEQYF.

The chain couples TRBV28 to TRBJ2-7, with a weak D call TRBD2 (6 bases). The CDR3 spans 13 residues. Germline CDR1 and CDR2: MDHEN and SYDVKM. The CDR3 reads CASGPSDIYEQYF. CDR3 in DNA: TGTGCGAGCGGGCCCTCAGATATATACGAGCAGTACTTC.

The rearrangement uses TRBV27 and TRBJ1-2; TRBD1 agrees at 9 bases. Trimming cost V 0 bases and J 3 bases; bases outside gene matches: 2. This CDR3 has 15 residues. Looked up from germline, CDR1 is MNHEY and CDR2 is SMNVEV (reference sequence). CDR3 sequence: CASSLSQGAYYGYTF. The CDR3 DNA reads as TGTGCCAGCAGTTTATCACAGGGGGCTTACTATGGCTACACCTTC.

V gene TRBV18 combines with J gene TRBJ1-5; 7 bases are shared with TRBD1. The J segment lost 1 base and the V segment lost 1 base, leaving 4 bases of the junction unmatched. This CDR3 is built from 16 residues. CDR1 is KGHSH and CDR2 is LQKENI in the germline V gene. The CDR3 region has the DNA TGTGCCAGCTCACCACAACCCAGGGGGAGCAATCAGCCCCAGCATTTT. Translating gives CASSPQPRGSNQPQHF.

This clone was observed a handful of times. The chain recombines TRBV5-1 with TRBJ2-7; D uncertain. Trimming removed 2 bases at V and 9 bases at J, with 15 bases between. Germline assignment: CDR1 SGHRS and CDR2 YFSETQ. This CDR3 region has 13 residues. CDR3 nucleotide sequence: TGCGCCAGCAGCTTCGAAAGGCCACAGATGCAGTACTTC. As protein: CASSFERPQMQYF. Supplemented by reference TRBV5-1 and TRBJ2-7, the full variable domain reads KAGVTQTPRYLIKTRGQQVTLSCSPISGHRSVSWYQQTPGQGLQFLFEYFSETQRNKGNFPGRFSGRQFSNSRSEMNVSTLELGDSALYLCASSFERPQMQYFGPGTRLTVT.

The chain combines TRBV4-2 with TRBJ2-3; 8 bases are shared with TRBD1. The CDR3 is made up of 18 amino acids. The germline V gene has CDR1 LGHNA and CDR2 YNFKEQ. Losses at the gene ends were 5 bases for V and 6 bases for J; bases not matched to a gene: 19. In DNA, the CDR3 is TGTGCCAGCAGCGTCCGGACAGGGAGGTCTTTTTACGCGGATACGCAGTATTTT. Translated: CASSVRTGRSFYADTQYF.

This clone was seen just once. V and J are TRBV19 and TRBJ2-7; 7 positions agree with TRBD1. The V gene's germline CDR1 is LNHDA and CDR2 SQIVND (reference sequence). After removal of 2 bases from V and 3 bases from J, the junction contained 4 bases not matched to a gene. The length of the CDR3 is 14 residues. For the CDR3, the DNA is TGTGCCAGTAGTATAATGGACAGGAACTACGAGCAGTACTTC. Its translation is CASSIMDRNYEQYF.

J is TRBJ2-6 and V is TRBV19; 7 bases line up with TRBD1. The CDR3 runs 16 residues. Germline CDR1 reads LNHDA; CDR2 reads SQIVND (reference sequence). J lost 0 bases, V lost 9 bases, and 8 bases had no gene match. CDR3 nucleotide sequence: TGTGCCAGCTCGGACAGGAAGAGCTCTGGGGCCAACGTCCTGACTTTC. It yields the protein CASSDRKSSGANVLTF.

V gene TRBV4-3 combines with J gene TRBJ1-2; 12 nucleotides line up with TRBD1. CDR3 length equals 16 residues. The germline V gene encodes CDR1 LGHNA and CDR2 YSLEER. J was trimmed by 6 bases and V by 2 bases; bases with no gene match: 7. The CDR3 bases are TGCGCCAGCAGCCAAACTTCCGGGACAGGGGGCAATGGCTACACCTTC. Its translation: CASSQTSGTGGNGYTF.

The CDR3 DNA sequence: TGCGCCAGCAGCCTGTACAGGGGGTCCTACGAGCAGTACTTC. It translates to CASSLYRGSYEQYF. This chain connects TRBV5-1 to TRBJ2-5, with 8 bases that match TRBD1. TRBJ2-7 matches the DNA end more closely, so the J call is doubtful. The CDR3 covers 14 residues. Germline CDR1 SGHRS, CDR2 YFSETQ.

This chain joins TRBV27 and TRBJ1-5; TRBD1 might be the D (5 bases). The V and J ends lost 0 bases and 9 bases respectively, with 12 bases between them. There are 14 residues in the CDR3. Germline V gene data show CDR1 as MNHEY and CDR2 as SMNVEV (reference sequence). CDR3 nucleotides: TGTGCCAGCAGTTTATCCCCGCCCCAGGGGCCCCAGCATTTT. It specifies CASSLSPPQGPQHF.

The CDR3 sequence is CAWGGGDSSYNEQFF. For the CDR3, the DNA is TGTGCCTGGGGAGGCGGGGATAGCTCCTACAATGAGCAGTTCTTC. This chain joins TRBV30 and TRBJ2-1; maybe TRBD2 (6 bases). Germline assignment: CDR1 GTSNPN and CDR2 SVGIG (reference sequence). Trimming pared 5 bases from V and 0 bases from J, leaving 14 bases between. The length of the CDR3 is 15 residues.

With regard to this clone: The sample contains more than one DNA sequence encoding this CDR3. The rearrangement joins TRBV7-6 to TRBJ2-1; TRBD2 matches at 11 bases. Germline-derived CDR1 and CDR2 are SGHVS and FNYEAQ. The CDR3 runs to 16 residues. Trimming cost V 2 bases and J 3 bases; bases outside gene matches: 3. CDR3 protein: CASSLLGTSGYNEQFF. CDR3 DNA: TGTGCCAGCAGCTTACTCGGGACTAGCGGCTACAATGAGCAGTTCTTC.

The V call is TRBV7-8, the J call TRBJ2-5; D uncertain. The DNA end lines up better with TRBJ2-7; the J call may be wrong. Germline V gene sequence: CDR1 SGHVS, CDR2 FQNEAQ. The CDR3 is made up of 16 amino acids. The chain's CDR3 is CASSLGLGLSDYEQYF. In DNA form, the CDR3 reads TGTGCCAGCAGCTTAGGCCTAGGGCTTTCCGACTACGAGCAGTACTTC.

The gene calls are TRBV27 and TRBJ1-5; D is possibly TRBD1 (6 bases). Per germline, CDR1 MNHEY and CDR2 SMNVEV (reference sequence). V was pared by 6 bases and J by 1 base, with 16 bases between. The CDR3 consists of 16 residues. CDR3: CASSPKTGKSNQPQHF. The CDR3 bases are TGTGCCAGCAGCCCGAAGACAGGAAAGAGCAATCAGCCCCAGCATTTT.

The CDR3 reads CASSALPSYEQYF. The CDR3 region has the DNA TGTGCCAGCAGCGCACTACCCTCCTACGAGCAGTACTTC. The chain combines TRBV7-2 with TRBJ2-7; D gene uncertain. The ends were cut back, 5 bases at V and 0 bases at J, with 8 bases in the middle. Germline CDR1 is SGHTA and CDR2 is FQGNSA. CDR3 size: 13 residues.

This clone occurred a few times. The chain couples TRBV10-3 to TRBJ1-4, with 7 bases that match TRBD1. The junction had 7 bases not matched to a gene; V was cut back by 2 bases and J by 7 bases. The CDR3 totals 15 residues. Germline V gene lookup returns CDR1 ENHRY and CDR2 SYGVKD. CDR3 sequence (DNA): TGTGCCATCAGTGAGCTCCCGGGACAGCTTGAAAAACTGTTTTTT. This gives the protein CAISELPGQLEKLFF.

The rearrangement joins TRBV6-4 to TRBJ2-2; 7 bases map to TRBD2. This CDR3 spans 14 amino acids. Germline CDR1 and CDR2: MRHNA and SNTAGT. Trimming at V came to 2 bases and at J to 7 bases, leaving 4 bases not matched to a gene. This CDR3 reads CASSDVGGNGELFF. DNA of the CDR3: TGTGCCAGCAGTGACGTGGGAGGGAACGGGGAGCTGTTTTTT.

The DNA of the CDR3 is TGTGCCAGCAGCTTAGCATCAGGGGCGGACACCGGGGAGCTGTTTTTT. It translates to CASSLASGADTGELFF. The chain joins TRBV7-9 to TRBJ2-2; tentatively, D is TRBD1 (6 bases). The germline gives CDR1 SEHNR, CDR2 FQNEAQ (reference sequence). The CDR3 loop spans 16 amino acids. V was clipped by 0 bases and J by 3 bases, with 11 bases between them.

The chain couples TRBV2 to TRBJ1-2; D unclear. Germline-derived CDR1 and CDR2 are SNHLY and FYNNEI. The CDR3 consists of 15 residues. Deletions cut 2 bases from V and 4 bases from J, with 14 bases between. The DNA for the CDR3 is TGTGCCAGCAGTGAAAGTGACCCGGCGGGCTATGGCTACACCTTC. This gives the protein CASSESDPAGYGYTF.

The chain has TRBV19 and TRBJ1-5; D unresolved. V lost 4 bases to trimming and J lost 4 bases, with 8 bases between them. Germline V CDR1 and CDR2: LNHDA, SQIVND (reference sequence). The CDR3 runs 13 residues. CDR3: CASSKTVNQPQHF. CDR3 nucleotide sequence: TGTGCCAGTAGTAAAACAGTGAATCAGCCCCAGCATTTT.

The chain carries TRBV30 and TRBJ1-5, with 8 nucleotides matching TRBD1. CDR3 length: 13 amino acids. V lost 5 bases to trimming and J lost 5 bases; unmatched junction nucleotides: 5. CDR1 and CDR2 (germline): GTSNPN, SVGIG (reference sequence). CDR3 bases: TGTGCCTGGGCCCAGGGGGCGGATCAGCCCCAGCATTTT. Amino acid sequence: CAWAQGADQPQHF.

The V call is TRBV9, the J call TRBJ2-2; TRBD2 matches at 12 bases. This CDR3 spans 19 amino acids. Germline V lookup: CDR1 SGDLS, CDR2 YYNGEE. The ends lost 0 bases at V and 3 bases at J; junction bases unmatched: 9. Written as DNA, the CDR3 is TGTGCCAGCAGCGTAGGTCCTAGCGGGGGGGCCGTGTACACCGGGGAGCTGTTTTTT. Amino acids: CASSVGPSGGAVYTGELFF.

This chain connects TRBV7-2 to TRBJ2-3, with 10 bases identical to TRBD2. This CDR3 is 16 amino acids long. Germline V gene data show CDR1 as SGHTA and CDR2 as FQGNSA. Losses at the gene ends were 4 bases for V and 1 base for J; bases not matched to a gene: 5. The CDR3 nucleotides read TGTGCCAGCAGCTGGGGGGGGACTAGCGGCACAGATACGCAGTATTTT. Amino acids: CASSWGGTSGTDTQYF.

The gene calls are TRBV6-1 and TRBJ2-7; weak D call: TRBD2 (5 bases). Germline CDR1 MNHNS, CDR2 SASEGT. CDR3 length equals 13 residues. V was clipped by 6 bases and J by 3 bases, with 12 bases between them. As DNA, the CDR3 is TGTGCCAGCAGAGCGGTCCGCGTCTACGAGCAGTACTTC. Residues: CASRAVRVYEQYF.

This chain links TRBV7-9 with TRBJ2-7; D not resolved. Germline V gives CDR1 SEHNR, CDR2 FQNEAQ (reference sequence). The CDR3 extends over 14 amino acids. The ends were cut back, 0 bases at V and 0 bases at J, with 6 bases in the middle. CDR3 in amino acids: CASSLAPSSYEQYF. In DNA form, the CDR3 reads TGTGCCAGCAGCTTAGCGCCGAGCTCCTACGAGCAGTACTTC.